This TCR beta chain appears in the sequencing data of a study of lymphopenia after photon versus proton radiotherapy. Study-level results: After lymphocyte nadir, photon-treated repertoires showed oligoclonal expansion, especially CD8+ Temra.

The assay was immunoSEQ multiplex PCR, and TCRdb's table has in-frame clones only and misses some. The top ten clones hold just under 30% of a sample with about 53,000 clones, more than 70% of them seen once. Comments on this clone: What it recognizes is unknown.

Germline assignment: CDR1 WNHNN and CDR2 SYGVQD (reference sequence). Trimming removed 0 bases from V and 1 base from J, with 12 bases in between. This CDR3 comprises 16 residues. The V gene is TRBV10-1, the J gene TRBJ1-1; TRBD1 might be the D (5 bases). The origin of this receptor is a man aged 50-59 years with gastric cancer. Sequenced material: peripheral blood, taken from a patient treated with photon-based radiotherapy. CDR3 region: CASSESWRGANTEAFF. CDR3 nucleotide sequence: TGCGCCAGCAGTGAGTCATGGCGGGGCGCGAACACTGAAGCTTTCTTT.